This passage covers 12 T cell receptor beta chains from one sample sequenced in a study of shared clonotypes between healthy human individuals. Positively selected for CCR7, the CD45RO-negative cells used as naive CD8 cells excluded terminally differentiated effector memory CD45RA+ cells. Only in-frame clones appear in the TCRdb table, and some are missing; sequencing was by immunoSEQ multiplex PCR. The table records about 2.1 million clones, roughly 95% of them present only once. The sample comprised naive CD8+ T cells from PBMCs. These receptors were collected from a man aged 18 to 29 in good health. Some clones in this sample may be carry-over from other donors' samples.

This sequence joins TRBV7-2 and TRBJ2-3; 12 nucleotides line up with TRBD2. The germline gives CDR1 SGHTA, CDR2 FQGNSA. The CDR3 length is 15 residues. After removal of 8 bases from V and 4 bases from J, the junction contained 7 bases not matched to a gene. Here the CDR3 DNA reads TGTGCCAGCCGATGGACTAGCGGGACCCCAGATACGCAGTATTTT. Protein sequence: CASRWTSGTPDTQYF.

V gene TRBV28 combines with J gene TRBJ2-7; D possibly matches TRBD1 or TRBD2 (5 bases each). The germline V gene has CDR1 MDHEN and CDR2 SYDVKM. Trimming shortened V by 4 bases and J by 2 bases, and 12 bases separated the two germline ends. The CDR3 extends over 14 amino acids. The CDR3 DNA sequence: TGTGCCAGCAGTTCCCGGGACGGTACCTACGAGCAGTACTTC. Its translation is CASSSRDGTYEQYF.

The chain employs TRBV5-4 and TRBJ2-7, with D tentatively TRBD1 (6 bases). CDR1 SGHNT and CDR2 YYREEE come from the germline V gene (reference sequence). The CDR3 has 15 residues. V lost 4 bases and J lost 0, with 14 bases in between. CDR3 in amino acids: CASSISRDNSYEQYF. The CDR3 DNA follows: TGTGCCAGCAGCATAAGCCGGGACAACTCCTACGAGCAGTACTTC.

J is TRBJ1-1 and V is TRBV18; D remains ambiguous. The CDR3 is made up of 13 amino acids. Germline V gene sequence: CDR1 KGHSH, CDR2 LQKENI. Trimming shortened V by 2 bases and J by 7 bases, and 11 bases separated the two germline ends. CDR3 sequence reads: CASSPAGGDEAFF. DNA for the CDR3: TGTGCCAGCTCACCAGCGGGCGGGGATGAAGCTTTCTTT.

In DNA form, the CDR3 reads TGTGCCAGCAGCCCCTCCCGGCTCCACAATGAGCAGTTCTTC. The encoded protein is CASSPSRLHNEQFF. This chain uses TRBV14 with TRBJ2-1; D gene ambiguous. V gave up 4 bases and J gave up 5 bases, with 12 bases separating them. The germline V gene encodes CDR1 SGHDN and CDR2 FVKESK. CDR3 length equals 14 residues.

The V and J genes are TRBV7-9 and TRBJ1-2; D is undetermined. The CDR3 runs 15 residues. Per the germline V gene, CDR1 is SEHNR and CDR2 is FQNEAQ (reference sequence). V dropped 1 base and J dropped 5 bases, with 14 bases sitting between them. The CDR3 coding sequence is TGTGCCAGCAGCTTAGGGGCCCACTCTCAGTATGGCTACACCTTC. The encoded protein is CASSLGAHSQYGYTF.

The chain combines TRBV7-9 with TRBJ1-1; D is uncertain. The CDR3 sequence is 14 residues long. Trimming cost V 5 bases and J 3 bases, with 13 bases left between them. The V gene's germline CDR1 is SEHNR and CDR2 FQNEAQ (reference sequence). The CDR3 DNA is TGTGCCAGCAGCCGTACAAACGAGGACACTGAAGCTTTCTTT. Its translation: CASSRTNEDTEAFF.

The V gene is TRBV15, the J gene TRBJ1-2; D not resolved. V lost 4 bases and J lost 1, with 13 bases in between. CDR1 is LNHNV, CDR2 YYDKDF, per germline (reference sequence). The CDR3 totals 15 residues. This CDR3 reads CATSISSGVNYGYTF. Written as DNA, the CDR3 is TGTGCCACCAGCATCTCTAGCGGAGTTAACTATGGCTACACCTTC.

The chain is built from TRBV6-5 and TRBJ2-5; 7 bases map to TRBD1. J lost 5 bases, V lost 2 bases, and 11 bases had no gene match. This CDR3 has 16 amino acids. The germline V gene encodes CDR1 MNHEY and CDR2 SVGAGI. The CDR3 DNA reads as TGTGCCAGCAGTTACAATCTTCTAACAGGGGACGAGACCCAGTACTTC. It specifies CASSYNLLTGDETQYF.

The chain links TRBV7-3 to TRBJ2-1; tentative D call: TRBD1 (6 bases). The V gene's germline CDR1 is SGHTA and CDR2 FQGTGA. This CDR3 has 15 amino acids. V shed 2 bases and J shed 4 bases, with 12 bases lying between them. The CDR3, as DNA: TGTGCCAGCAGCTTAGTCACAGGGACGTACAATGAGCAGTTCTTC. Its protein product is CASSLVTGTYNEQFF.

CDR3 in DNA: TGTGCCAGCAGCCTTTCCGGGACCCTTAGGTACGAAAAACTGTTTTTT. Protein product: CASSLSGTLRYEKLFF. The chain is built from TRBV7-9 and TRBJ1-4; TRBD1 might be the D (5 bases). The germline V and J ends were trimmed by 5 bases and 8 bases, with 21 bases remaining between them. The CDR3 runs 16 residues. The V gene's germline CDR1 is SEHNR and CDR2 FQNEAQ (reference sequence).

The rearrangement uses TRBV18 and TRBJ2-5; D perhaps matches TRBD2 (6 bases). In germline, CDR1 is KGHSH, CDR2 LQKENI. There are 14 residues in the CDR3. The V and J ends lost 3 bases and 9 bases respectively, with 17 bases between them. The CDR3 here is CASSPPEGEVSQYF. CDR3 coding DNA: TGTGCCAGCTCACCCCCGGAAGGGGAGGTGTCCCAGTACTTC.